This T cell receptor (beta chain) comes out of a study of cytomegalovirus exposure and HLA in healthy donors. Some clones are missing from TCRdb's copy, which holds only in-frame ones; the method was immunoSEQ multiplex PCR. The top ten clones hold 7.2% of a sample with some 180,000 clones, approximately 86% of them seen once. Germline V gene sequence: CDR1 MNHNS, CDR2 SASEGT. V dropped 2 bases and J dropped 4 bases, with 15 bases sitting between them. The length of the CDR3 is 16 residues. The genes are TRBV6-1 and TRBJ2-1; TRBD1 might be the D (6 bases). Sequencing used PBMCs. The TCR was taken from a man aged 25 to 45 in good health and CMV-seropositive. The CDR3 sequence: CASSEYRTAGYNEQFF. The CDR3 DNA is TGTGCCAGCAGTGAATATAGGACAGCAGGTTACAATGAGCAGTTCTTC.